Listed below are T cell receptor beta chains from one sample, sequenced in a study of shared clonotypes between healthy human individuals. Data came from immunoSEQ multiplex PCR; TCRdb stores just in-frame clones and leaves some out. Altogether hundreds of thousands of clones are present, 96% being singletons, with the ten largest covering less than 0.12%. Sequenced: naive CD8+ T cells sorted from blood. These receptors all come from a woman in her 30s in good health. Each CDR3 is given with its conserved first and last residue. Fields, in order: V gene, clone size, J gene, D gene, CDR3 protein, CDR3 DNA. A D gene is named only where the DNA matches it firmly. Where a row states a size, it is once, few, many or the class of an expanded clone; other rows omit it.

TRBV5-1	.	TRBJ1-5	TRBD1	CASLDRGSNQPQHF	TGCGCCAGCTTGGACAGGGGGAGCAATCAGCCCCAGCATTTT
TRBV6-5	few	TRBJ2-2	.	CASRANTGELFF	TGTGCCAGCAGGGCGAACACCGGGGAGCTGTTTTTT
TRBV27	once	TRBJ2-5	.	CATIQIGETQYF	TGTGCCACCATCCAGATCGGGGAGACCCAGTACTTC
TRBV6-5	.	TRBJ1-1	TRBD1	CASSYSSGGGTEAFF	TGTGCCAGCAGTTACTCGTCAGGGGGCGGCACTGAAGCTTTCTTT
TRBV27	.	TRBJ2-3	.	CASSSARQALLADTQYF	TGTGCCAGCAGTTCGGCTCGCCAGGCCTTGTTAGCCGATACGCAGTATTTT
TRBV11-2	.	TRBJ2-1	TRBD2	CASSLPVQREGLWEQFF	TGTGCCAGCAGCTTACCCGTCCAGCGGGAGGGCCTTTGGGAGCAGTTCTTC
TRBV29-1	.	TRBJ2-3	TRBD2	CSVEGLAGPSTDTQYF	TGCAGCGTTGAAGGACTAGCGGGACCCAGCACAGATACGCAGTATTTT
TRBV27	once	TRBJ2-7	TRBD1	CASSWEGTGGYEQYF	TGTGCCAGCAGTTGGGAGGGGACAGGGGGTTACGAGCAGTACTTC
TRBV7-9	.	TRBJ2-7	.	CASSWSLSSSYEQYF	TGTGCCAGCAGCTGGTCGTTGTCCAGCTCCTACGAGCAGTACTTC
TRBV4-1	.	TRBJ2-1	.	CASSQVGSRPNEQFF	TGCGCCAGCAGCCAAGTCGGGAGTCGCCCCAATGAGCAGTTCTTC
TRBV19	.	TRBJ2-7	.	CASSPRERSYEQYF	TGTGCCAGTAGTCCCCGTGAGAGATCCTACGAGCAGTACTTC
TRBV27	.	TRBJ2-7	TRBD1	CASRTHRDSSYEQYF	TGTGCCAGCAGAACCCACCGGGACAGCTCCTACGAGCAGTACTTC